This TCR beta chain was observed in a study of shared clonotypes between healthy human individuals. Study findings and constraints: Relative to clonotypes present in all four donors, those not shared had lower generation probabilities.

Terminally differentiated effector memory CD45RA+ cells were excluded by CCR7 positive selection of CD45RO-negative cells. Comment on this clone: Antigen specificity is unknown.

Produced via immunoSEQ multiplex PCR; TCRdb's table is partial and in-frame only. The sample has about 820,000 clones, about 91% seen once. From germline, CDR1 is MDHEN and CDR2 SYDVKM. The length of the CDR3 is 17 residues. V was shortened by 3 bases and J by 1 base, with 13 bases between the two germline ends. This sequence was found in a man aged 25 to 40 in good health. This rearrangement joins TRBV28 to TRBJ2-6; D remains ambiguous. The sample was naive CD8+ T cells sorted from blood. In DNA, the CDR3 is TGTGCCAGCAGTTTTGTAGGCGTGGTTTCTGGGGCCAACGTCCTGACTTTC. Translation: CASSFVGVVSGANVLTF.